One sample yielded the 5 T cell receptor beta chains listed below, sequenced in a study of TET2 disruption in CD19-targeted CAR T cells. Their antigen targets remain unknown. Treatment described: autologous CTL019 cells: CD19 CAR with 4-1BB and CD3 zeta domains. The method was immunoSEQ multiplex PCR; TCRdb's version includes in-frame clones alone and lacks a portion of them. The repertoire table contains under 30,000 clones. Sequencing used CD8- CAR+ T cells sorted from cultured blood T cells, obtained for CD19 CAR T cell therapy. Subset given: CD8-negative CAR-positive T cells from the infusion product. These receptor sequences come from a man between 65 and 79 years old with chronic lymphocytic leukemia.

In regard to this clone: The CDR3 end falls 3 residues outside the read, so it is completed with the germline J gene. This sample includes further DNA sequences coding for the same CDR3. This chain connects TRBV5-1 to TRBJ1-2, with 11 bases matching TRBD1. The germline CDR1 and CDR2 sequences are SGHRS and YFSETQ. The CDR3 loop spans 13 amino acids. The covered CDR3 bases are TGCGCCAGCAGCCCGGGGACAGGGGGTGGT. It specifies CASSPGTGGG. The whole CDR3 sequence is CASSPGTGGGYTF. Full variable domain (rest looked up from reference TRBV5-1 and TRBJ1-2): KAGVTQTPRYLIKTRGQQVTLSCSPISGHRSVSWYQQTPGQGLQFLFEYFSETQRNKGNFPGRFSGRQFSNSRSEMNVSTLELGDSALYLCASSPGTGGGYTFGSGTRLTVV.

Comments on this clone: From the germline J gene comes the end of the CDR3, since the read stops 3 residues before it. The chain couples TRBV12-5 to TRBJ1-4; 8 bases agree with TRBD1. Germline CDR1 LGHNT, CDR2 FRNRAP. V shed 3 bases, J shed 6 bases, and the junction held 6 bases outside the gene matches. The CDR3 spans 15 residues. CDR3: CASGLGQGTYEKLFF. CDR3 DNA, as far as it was read: TGTGCTAGTGGTTTAGGACAGGGCACCTATGAAAAA. The complete variable domain, with remaining parts taken from reference TRBV12-5 and TRBJ1-4, reads DARVTQTPRHKVTEMGQEVTMRCQPILGHNTVFWYRQTMMQGLELLAYFRNRAPLDDSGMPKDRFSAEMPDATLATLKIQPSEPRDSAVYFCASGLGQGTYEKLFFGSGTQLSVL.

In regard to this clone: The read is 3 residues too short to cover the CDR3 end, so that end is filled in from the germline J gene. This chain links TRBV7-3 with TRBJ2-4, with 12 bases aligning to TRBD2. Germline lookup yields CDR1 SGHTA and CDR2 FQGTGA. The CDR3 runs 17 residues. Incomplete CDR3 DNA: TGTGCCAGCAGACCCGGGGGGCTAGCGGGGGGGCAAGAGACT. Its translation: CASRPGGLAGGQET. The whole CDR3 sequence reads CASRPGGLAGGQETQYF.

To note about this clone: The CDR3 is cut off 3 residues early in the read; its end comes from the germline J gene. The chain uses TRBV6-2 or TRBV6-3 and TRBJ2-5; 8 bases are shared with TRBD1. V trimming: 7 bases; J trimming: 4 bases; junction bases outside the gene matches: 8. This CDR3 contains 14 residues. CDR1 is MNHEY and CDR2 is SVGEGT in the germline V gene. The part of the CDR3 DNA that was read is TGTGCCAGCAAAAAGGGACAGGCCGGAGAGACC. Protein product: CASKKGQAGET. The CDR3, in full, reads CASKKGQAGETQYF.

Concerning this clone itself: The DNA ends 3 residues before the CDR3 does, and the rest of the CDR3 is filled in from the germline J gene. The V gene is TRBV18, the J gene TRBJ1-1; D is possibly TRBD1 (6 bases). CDR1 is KGHSH and CDR2 is LQKENI in the germline V gene. The CDR3 totals 15 residues. Incomplete CDR3 DNA: TGTGCCAGCTCACCAGGTACAGGGTCCACAGATACG. Amino acids: CASSPGTGSTDT. The complete CDR3 protein is CASSPGTGSTDTAFF.